This section outlines one TCR beta chain sequence together with its context. What it binds is not known. The data belong to a study of CD8 T cells in ankylosing spondylitis. Notes on the study in general: In ankylosing spondylitis blood, a motif of eight highly homologous TCR beta variants appeared characteristic.

The CDR3 is made up of 15 amino acids. Germline V CDR1 and CDR2: SGDLS, YYNGEE. Trimming removed 6 bases at V and 0 bases at J, with 14 bases between. TCRdb reanalysed the 5' RACE reads using MiXCR and keeps one entry per CDR3 protein. In the table there are about 540,000 distinct CDR3 sequences, about 13% of which are singletons. This TCR came from a male donor with ankylosing spondylitis. Input material: blood, either unsorted or a sorted T cell fraction (not recorded which). The chain is built from TRBV9 and TRBJ2-3; TRBD2 might be the D (5 bases). The CDR3 loop is CASKLAGTSTDTQYF. CDR3 bases: TGTGCCAGCAAGCTGGCGGGTACTAGCACAGATACGCAGTATTTT.